The TCR beta chain described here comes from a study of blood T cell repertoires in COVID-19. In germline, CDR1 is SGHRS, CDR2 YFSETQ. There are 14 residues in the CDR3. V shed 4 bases, J shed 4 bases, and the junction held 7 bases outside the gene matches. Only in-frame clones appear in the TCRdb table, and some are missing; sequencing was by immunoSEQ multiplex PCR. The sample has roughly 330,000 clones; roughly 89% are singletons. Sample: peripheral blood. The clonotype was recovered from a man aged 30 to 45 with COVID-19, enrolled during active disease. The rearrangement uses TRBV5-1 and TRBJ2-5; 7 bases map to TRBD2. CDR3 in amino acids: CASSPTGRGETQYF. The CDR3 nucleotides are TGCGCCAGCAGCCCCACGGGGAGGGGAGAGACCCAGTACTTC.